Reported below is one T cell receptor (beta chain). The count of this clone is one. The antigen it binds to is not known. No per-base quality is available; no much larger clone lies one base away. Whole blood was collected in K2EDTA tubes by collaborating institutions according to the institutions' own protocols. For TCRbeta analysis, collaborators shipped samples as frozen whole blood, isolated PBMCs, or DNA extracted from either of those sample types. The data stem from a study of blood T cell repertoires in COVID-19 (dated by TCRdb to 2020 to 2022). Background for the entire study: The collaborator samples originated in the United States, Italy and Spain and spanned the acute and convalescent phases of COVID-19. The material from the prospective study consisted of cDNA or gDNA derived from T cells, B-cell-depleted T cells, or PBMCs. The dataset comprised deeply sampled blood TCRbeta repertoires from subjects exposed to, actively infected with, or recovered from COVID-19. The repertoires were made available in a free public database intended to serve as a resource for research on the immune response to SARS-CoV-2. Samples were obtained from the ongoing ImmuneRACE study (first 160 participants) and from over 1,000 subjects provided by 6 global collaborators. The sample metadata nearly always contained a de-identified subject ID, COVID-19 status, age in years and sex. HLA class I and class II types, where available, came from metadata supplied by the sample provider rather than from assay-based typing.

Study-level results and caveats: Clinical and demographic metadata were provided uncurated, with the amount varying by source and participant.

The immunoSEQ Assay, a bias-controlled multiplex PCR, was used to amplify TCRbeta CDR3 regions from genomic DNA. For the original study's pipeline: Within the assay, amplification of reference gene primers was used to estimate how many nucleated cells each sample contained. To quantify the absolute abundance of each unique TCRbeta CDR3 rearrangement, sequence reads were collapsed and filtered. For each sample, productive Simpson clonality was calculated as the square root of Simpson's diversity index over productive rearrangements. Entries here come from immuneACCESS through TCRdb and include only in-frame sequences with V and J called. Some clones fail to appear in such tables; in the studies checked, an unresolved V gene covers under half of the shortfall, and the cause of the remainder is unknown. That table is the source of V, J and clone size, and D and trimming were worked out from the DNA. This sample is represented by 130,000 to 150,000 clones; roughly 90% of them were singletons. Clones ranked in the top ten supply around 1.6% of the sample.

This sequence originates from a human donor in a cohort sampled during active COVID-19. Sequencing was carried out using peripheral blood.

CDR3 region: CASTRRNGVDNEQFF. The bases read TGTGCCAGCACCCGACGTAACGGGGTAGACAATGAGCAGTTCTTC. The chain is made from TRBV11-2 and TRBJ2-1; 5 matching bases give a weak D call of TRBD2. From its cysteine to its phenylalanine, the CDR3 spans 15 amino acids. Only the CDR3 region is kept as DNA, spanning 45 bases read in frame from base 1. In the germline V gene, CDR1 corresponds to SGHAT and CDR2 to FQNNGV. Cut back by 7 bases and 5 bases, the V and J ends lie 18 bases apart. Reference TRBV11-2 and TRBJ2-1 proteins supply the regions before and after the CDR3; the full variable domain is: EAGVAQSPRYKIIEKRQSVAFWCNPISGHATLYWYQQILGQGPKLLIQFQNNGVVDDSQLPKDRFSAERLKGVDSTLKIQPAKLEDSAVYLCASTRRNGVDNEQFFGPGTRLTVL.